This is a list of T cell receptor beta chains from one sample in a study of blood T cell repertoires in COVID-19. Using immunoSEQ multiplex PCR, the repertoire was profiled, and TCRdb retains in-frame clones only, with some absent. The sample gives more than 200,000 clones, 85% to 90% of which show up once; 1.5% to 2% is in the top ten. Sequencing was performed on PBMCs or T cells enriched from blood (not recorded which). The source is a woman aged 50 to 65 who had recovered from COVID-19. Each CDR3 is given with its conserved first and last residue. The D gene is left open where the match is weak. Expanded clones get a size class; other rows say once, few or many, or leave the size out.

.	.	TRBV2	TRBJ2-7	TGTGCCAGCAAAATACAGTCCTACGAGCAGTACTTC	CASKIQSYEQYF
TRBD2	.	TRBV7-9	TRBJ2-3	TGTGCCAGCAGCTTAGATCGGCGGGAGGATTTGGATACGCAGTATTTT	CASSLDRREDLDTQYF
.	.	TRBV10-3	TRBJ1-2	TGTGCCATCAGTGAACCTGACAGGAGCTATGGCTACACCTTC	CAISEPDRSYGYTF
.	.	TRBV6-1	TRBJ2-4	TGTGCCAGCAGTGATAGCTGGGCCAAAAACATTCAGTACTTC	CASSDSWAKNIQYF
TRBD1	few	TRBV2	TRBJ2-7	TGTGCCAGCAGTTCGGAGACAGGGGGATCCTACGAGCAGTACTTC	CASSSETGGSYEQYF
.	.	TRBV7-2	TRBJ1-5	TGTGCCAGCAGCGGAGGCGGGGTAGGTCAGCCCCAGCATTTT	CASSGGGVGQPQHF
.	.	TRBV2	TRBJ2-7	TGTGCCAGCAGTTGGGGCGGGACCGCGCAGTACTTC	CASSWGGTAQYF
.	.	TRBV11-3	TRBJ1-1	TGTGCCAGCAGCTCGACGAAGGGGCTTGGGAACACTGAAGCTTTCTTT	CASSSTKGLGNTEAFF
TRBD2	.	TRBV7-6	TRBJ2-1	TGTGCCAGCAGCCCAGATGGACTAGCAAACAATGAGCAGTTCTTC	CASSPDGLANNEQFF
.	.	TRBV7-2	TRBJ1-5	TGTGCCAGCAGCTTACGGGGGGGCGAGCAGCCCCAGCATTTT	CASSLRGGEQPQHF
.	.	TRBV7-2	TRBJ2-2	TGTGCCAGCAGCCCCGATCGGGGGACCGGGGAGCTGTTTTTT	CASSPDRGTGELFF
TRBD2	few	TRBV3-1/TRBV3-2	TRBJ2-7	TGTGCCAGCAGCCCTTTGACTAGCGGGCTAACCTACGAGCAGTACTTC	CASSPLTSGLTYEQYF
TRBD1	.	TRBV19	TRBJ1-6	TGTGCCAGTAGAGAACCGGGACAGAGCTCCTATAATTCACCCCTCCACTTT	CASREPGQSSYNSPLHF
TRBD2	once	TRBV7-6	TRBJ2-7	TGTGCCAGCAGCAAGGGACTAGCGGGAGCAACCTACGAGCAGTACTTC	CASSKGLAGATYEQYF
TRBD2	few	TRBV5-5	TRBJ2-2	TGTGCCAGCAGCTTCGGGGGACTAGCCAACACCGGGGAGCTGTTTTTT	CASSFGGLANTGELFF
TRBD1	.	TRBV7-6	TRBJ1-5	TGTGCCAGCAGCTTAGGCCAGGGGGATCAGTGGCCCCAGCATTTT	CASSLGQGDQWPQHF
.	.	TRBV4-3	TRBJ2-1	TGCGCCAGCAGCCCCGACTGGGAGCGGAGGGGTAATGAGCAGTTCTTC	CASSPDWERRGNEQFF
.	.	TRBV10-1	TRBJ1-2	TGCGCCAGTAAGTGGAGGGGCCGGGGCTACACCTTC	CASKWRGRGYTF
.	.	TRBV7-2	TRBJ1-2	TGTGCCAGCAGCTTAGCTGGCGGAAACAATCTCAATGGCTACACCTTC	CASSLAGGNNLNGYTF
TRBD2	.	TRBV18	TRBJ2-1	TGTGCCAGCTCACCGATTGGGACTAGTGGTTACAATGAGCAGTTCTTC	CASSPIGTSGYNEQFF
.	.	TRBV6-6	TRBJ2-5	TGTGCCAGCAGGGAGGTCCAAGAGACCCAGTACTTC	CASREVQETQYF
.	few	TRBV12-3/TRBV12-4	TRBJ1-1	TGTGCCAGCAGAGATCGTAGTGAAGCTTTCTTT	CASRDRSEAFF
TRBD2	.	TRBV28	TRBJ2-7	TGTGCCAGCAGTTTAACCGGGAGGTTGAACGAGCAGTACTTC	CASSLTGRLNEQYF
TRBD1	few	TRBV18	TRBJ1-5	TGTGCCAGCTCACCAGCGGACAGGGTGATCTCGGGTCCTTATCAGCCCCAGCATTTT	CASSPADRVISGPYQPQHF
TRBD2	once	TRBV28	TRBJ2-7	TGTGCCAGCATTTGGACTAGCGGACCCTACGAGCAGTACTTC	CASIWTSGPYEQYF
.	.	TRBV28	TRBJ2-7	TGTGCCAGCAGTTCTTCCTACGAGCAGTACTTC	CASSSSYEQYF
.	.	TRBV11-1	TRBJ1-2	TGTGCCAGCAGCTTAGCCGGACAGCGCTTCTATGGCTACACCTTC	CASSLAGQRFYGYTF
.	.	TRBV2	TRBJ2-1	TGTGCCAGCATTCCTAGTAGCTCCTACAATGAGCAGTTCTTC	CASIPSSSYNEQFF
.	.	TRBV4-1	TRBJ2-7	TGCGCCAGCAGCCGTCAGTGGCGGGGAGTACCCTACGAGCAGTACTTC	CASSRQWRGVPYEQYF
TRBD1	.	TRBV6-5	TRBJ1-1	TGTGCCAGCAGTTGGACAGGGTGGACATGGGAAGCTTTCTTT	CASSWTGWTWEAFF
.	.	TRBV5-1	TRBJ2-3	TGCGCCAGCAGCGTTAACACAGATACGCAGTATTTT	CASSVNTDTQYF
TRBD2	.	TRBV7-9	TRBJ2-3	TGTGCCAGCAGCCCCTACCATCTAGCGGGAAGCACAGATACGCAGTATTTT	CASSPYHLAGSTDTQYF
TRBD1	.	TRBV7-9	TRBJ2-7	TGTGCCAGCACATACAGGGGTGCCTACGAGCAGTACTTC	CASTYRGAYEQYF
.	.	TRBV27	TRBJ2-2	TGTGCCAGCAGTTTGGGGACTCTGGGCACCGGGGAGCTGTTTTTT	CASSLGTLGTGELFF
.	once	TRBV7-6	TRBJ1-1	TGTGCCAGCAGCGCCAACGAGGGATACATGAACACTGAAGCTTTCTTT	CASSANEGYMNTEAFF
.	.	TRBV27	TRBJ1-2	TGTGCCAGCAGCCTAACCCGCAAAAACTATGGCTACACCTTC	CASSLTRKNYGYTF
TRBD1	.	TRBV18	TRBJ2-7	TGTGCCAGCTCATCCAGTCGACAGGGGGCTTACGAGCAGTACTTC	CASSSSRQGAYEQYF
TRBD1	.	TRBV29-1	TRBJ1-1	TGCAGCGTTGAAAGAGGACAGGGGGTTGAAGCTTTCTTT	CSVERGQGVEAFF
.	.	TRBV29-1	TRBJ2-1	TGCAGCGTTGTAGGGGATGAGCAGTTCTTC	CSVVGDEQFF
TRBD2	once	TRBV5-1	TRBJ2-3	TGCGCCAGCAGCCGTTCGGGAGGGCCAGGAGATACGCAGTATTTT	CASSRSGGPGDTQYF
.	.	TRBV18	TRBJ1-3	TGTGCCAGCTCACCAGGGAGGGGAAACACCATATATTTT	CASSPGRGNTIYF
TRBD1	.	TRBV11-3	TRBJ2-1	TGTGCCAGCAGCTTACGAACAGGGGGGTCCTACAATGAGCAGTTCTTC	CASSLRTGGSYNEQFF